A single T cell receptor (beta chain) is shown here with its context. Antigen specificity is unknown. This record belongs to a study of persistence of HIV-infected CD4 T cells. Study information: Multiple blood draws of up to 180 mL, except two donors with single leukapheresis.

V lost 3 bases, J lost 6 bases, and 2 bases stayed unmatched. The germline CDR1 and CDR2 sequences are SGHVS and FQNEAQ. The CDR3 loop spans 14 amino acids. Sequencing used immunoSEQ version 4 in survey mode. TCRdb keeps only in-frame clones here, not all; method: immunoSEQ multiplex PCR. Among about 40,000 clones listed, about 85% were seen once. Lysates of CMV-infected fibroblasts at around 10 ug/mL stimulated these cells. Sorted nonresponding memory CD4+ T cells were CD40L-negative, CD69-negative, CD45RO-high. Adults with HIV-1 started suppressive ART while chronically infected. This chain uses TRBV7-8 with TRBJ1-6; 7 bases agree with TRBD1. The TCR comes from an adult man with HIV who was CMV-seropositive. The sequenced sample was CD4+ T cells sorted from PBMCs after roughly 18-hour stimulation, obtained from a patient who received antiretroviral therapy. Here the CDR3 reads CASSFDRVNSPLHF. As DNA, the CDR3 is TGTGCCAGCAGCTTTGACAGGGTTAATTCACCCCTCCACTTT.